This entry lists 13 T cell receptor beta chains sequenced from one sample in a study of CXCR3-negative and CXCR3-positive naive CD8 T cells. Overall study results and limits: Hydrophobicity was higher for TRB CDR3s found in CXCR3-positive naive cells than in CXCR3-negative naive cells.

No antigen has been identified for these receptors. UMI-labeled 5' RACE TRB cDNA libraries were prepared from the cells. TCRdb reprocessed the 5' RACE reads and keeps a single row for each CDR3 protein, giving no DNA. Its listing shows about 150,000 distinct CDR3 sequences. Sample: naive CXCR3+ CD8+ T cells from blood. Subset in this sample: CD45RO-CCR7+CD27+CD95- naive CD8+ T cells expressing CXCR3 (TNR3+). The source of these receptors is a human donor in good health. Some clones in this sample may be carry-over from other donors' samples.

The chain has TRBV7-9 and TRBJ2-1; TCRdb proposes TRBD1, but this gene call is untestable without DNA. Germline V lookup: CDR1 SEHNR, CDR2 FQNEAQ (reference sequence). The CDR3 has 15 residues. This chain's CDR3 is CASSLPTGLFNEQFF.

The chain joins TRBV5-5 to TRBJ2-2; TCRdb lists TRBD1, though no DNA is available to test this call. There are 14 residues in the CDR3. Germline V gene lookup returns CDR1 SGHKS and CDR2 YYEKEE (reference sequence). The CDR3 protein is CASSFGTGTGELFF.

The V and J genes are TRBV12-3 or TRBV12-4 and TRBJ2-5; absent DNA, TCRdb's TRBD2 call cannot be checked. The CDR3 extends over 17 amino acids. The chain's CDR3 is CASSSFNLAGDGETQYF.

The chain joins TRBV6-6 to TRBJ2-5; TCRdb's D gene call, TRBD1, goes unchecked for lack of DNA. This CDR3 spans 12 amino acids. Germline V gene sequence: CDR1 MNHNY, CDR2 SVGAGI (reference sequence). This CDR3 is CASRGGPGHLHF.

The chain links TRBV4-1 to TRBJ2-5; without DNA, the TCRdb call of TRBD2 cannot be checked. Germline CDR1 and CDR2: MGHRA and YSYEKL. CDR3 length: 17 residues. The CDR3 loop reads CASSQEGDGSEQETQYF.

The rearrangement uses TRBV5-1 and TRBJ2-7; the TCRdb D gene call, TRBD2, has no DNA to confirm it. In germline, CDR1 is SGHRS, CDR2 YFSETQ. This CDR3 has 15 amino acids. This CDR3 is CASSMTSGGTYEQYF.

The CDR3 reads CASSFTAAYEQYF. V gene TRBV28 combines with J gene TRBJ2-7. The CDR3 has 13 amino acids. Germline CDR1 is MDHEN and CDR2 is SYDVKM.

The CDR3 is CASSVPLGLDETQYF. The V gene is TRBV7-9, the J gene TRBJ2-5. The CDR3 is made up of 15 amino acids. Germline V gives CDR1 SEHNR, CDR2 FQNEAQ (reference sequence).

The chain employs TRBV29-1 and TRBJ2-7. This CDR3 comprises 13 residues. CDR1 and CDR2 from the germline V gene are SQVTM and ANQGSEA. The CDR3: CSVKLANSYEQYF.

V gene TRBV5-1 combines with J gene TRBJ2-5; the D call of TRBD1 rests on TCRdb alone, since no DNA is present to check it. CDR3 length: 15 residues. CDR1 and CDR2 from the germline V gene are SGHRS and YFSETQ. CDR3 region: CASSLMGQRTETQYF.

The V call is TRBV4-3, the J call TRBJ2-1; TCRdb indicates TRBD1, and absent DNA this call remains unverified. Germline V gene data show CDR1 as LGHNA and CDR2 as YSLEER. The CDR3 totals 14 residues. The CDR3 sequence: CASRRGGPSNEQFF.

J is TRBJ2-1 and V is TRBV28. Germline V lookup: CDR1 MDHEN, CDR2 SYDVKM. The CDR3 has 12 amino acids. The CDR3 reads CASSLVSYEQFF.

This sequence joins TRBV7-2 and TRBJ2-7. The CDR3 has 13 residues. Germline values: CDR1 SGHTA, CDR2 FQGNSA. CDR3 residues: CASSWNMGYEQYF.